The 5 T cell receptor beta chains below come from one sample, sequenced in a study of control samples from healthy donors and cancer patients (dated by TCRdb to the early 2020s). The receptor library was made with the immunoSEQ multiplex PCR assay. Drawn from immuneACCESS, this table holds only the in-frame rearrangements with V and J called that TCRdb kept. Clones are partly lost; checked studies trace under half to an unresolved V gene and leave the rest unexplained. For this sample the table gives about 120,000 clones, of which about 94% were detected only once. About 2.5% of the sample lies in the top ten. The specimen was blood. The receptors were sampled from a man in his thirties or forties in good health.

This CDR3 is CASSTWTWGLYSNQPQHF. CDR3 sequence (DNA): TGTGCCAGTAGTACCTGGACATGGGGCCTGTATAGCAATCAGCCCCAGCATTTT. This rearrangement joins TRBV19 to TRBJ1-5, with a tentative D call TRBD1 (5 bases). Germline V gene lookup returns CDR1 LNHDA and CDR2 SQIVND (reference sequence). V dropped 4 bases and J dropped 0 bases, with 19 bases sitting between them. The CDR3 loop spans 18 amino acids.

This chain uses TRBV6-2 or TRBV6-3 with TRBJ2-2; 12 bases line up with TRBD1. CDR1 is MNHEY and CDR2 is SVGEGT in the germline V gene. V trimming: 5 bases; J trimming: 4 bases; junction bases outside the gene matches: 8. The CDR3 extends over 17 amino acids. The CDR3 DNA reads TGTGCCAGCAGTCCCGGGACAGGGGGCGCGGGCACCGGGGAGCTGTTTTTT. It translates to CASSPGTGGAGTGELFF.

The chain carries TRBV7-2 and TRBJ2-6, with 8 bases aligning to TRBD1. V shed 5 bases and J 0 bases; nucleotides not matched to a gene: 9. Germline values: CDR1 SGHTA, CDR2 FQGNSA. The CDR3 runs 18 residues. DNA for the CDR3: TGTGCCAGCAGCACGCGGACAGGGTTATTCTCTGGGGCCAACGTCCTGACTTTC. As protein: CASSTRTGLFSGANVLTF.

The chain links TRBV5-1 to TRBJ2-4, with 7 bases that match TRBD1. The CDR3 loop spans 13 amino acids. Per germline, CDR1 SGHRS and CDR2 YFSETQ. After removal of 0 bases from V and 7 bases from J, the junction contained 1 base not matched to a gene. In DNA form, the CDR3 reads TGCGCCAGCAGCTTGGGACAGGGCAACATTCAGTACTTC. Residues: CASSLGQGNIQYF.

The chain has TRBV24-1 and TRBJ2-6; D is undetermined. The CDR3 is 14 amino acids. Between the trimmed V and J ends, which lost 1 base and 0 bases, there was a span of 0 bases. The germline V gene has CDR1 KGHDR and CDR2 SFDVKD. The chain's CDR3 is CATSDFSGANVLTF. The DNA of the CDR3 is TGTGCCACCAGTGATTTCTCTGGGGCCAACGTCCTGACTTTC.